Listed below are T cell receptor beta chains from one sample, sequenced in a study of cytomegalovirus exposure and HLA in healthy donors. Generated by immunoSEQ multiplex PCR, the TCRdb table keeps only in-frame clones and is missing some. The specimen's table records some 200,000 clones. The specimen was PBMCs. The receptors here all came from a boy under 18 in good health and CMV-seronegative. CDR3s include the opening cysteine and the closing phenylalanine or tryptophan. The D gene is left open where the match is weak.

TRBJ2-1	TRBV7-2	TRBD2	TGTGCCAGCAGCCGATCTAGCGGGGGCGCCTCCTACAATGAGCAGTTCTTC	CASSRSSGGASYNEQFF
TRBJ2-7	TRBV28	TRBD2	TGTGCCAGCAGTATCCTAGGACTGAAGGTAGCGGGGAGCTACGAGCAGTACTTC	CASSILGLKVAGSYEQYF
TRBJ1-1	TRBV14	-	TGTGCCAGCAGCCCCCCCACGGCGAGGACTGAAGCTTTCTTT	CASSPPTARTEAFF
TRBJ1-6	TRBV4-1	-	TGCGCCAGCAGCCGGGCTAATTCACCCCTCCACTTT	CASSRANSPLHF
TRBJ1-1	TRBV5-1	-	TGCGCCAGCAGCTTGAATTCAGGGTATAGGACTGAAGCTTTCTTT	CASSLNSGYRTEAFF
TRBJ1-3	TRBV7-9	-	TGTGCCAGCAGCCCCGATCGAGGTTTTCCTAGGGGTGGAAACACCATATATTTT	CASSPDRGFPRGGNTIYF
TRBJ1-2	TRBV4-2	-	TGTGCCAGCAGCCAAGTGTCTGGCGGCTACACCTTC	CASSQVSGGYTF
TRBJ1-5	TRBV19	TRBD1	TGTGCCAGTACCCGACAGGGAGGCAATCAGCCCCAGCATTTT	CASTRQGGNQPQHF
TRBJ1-1	TRBV5-4	-	TGTGCCAGCAGTTTCGATGGCCCAGGATTGAACACTGAAGCTTTCTTT	CASSFDGPGLNTEAFF
TRBJ1-1	TRBV25-1	-	TGTGCCAGTGGGGGGGGCAGTAAGAACACTGAAGCTTTCTTT	CASGGGSKNTEAFF
TRBJ2-1	TRBV7-9	-	TGTGCCAGCAGCTTAGAGGGGCCCTACAATGAGCAGTTCTTC	CASSLEGPYNEQFF
TRBJ1-6	TRBV19	TRBD1	TGTGCCAGTAGTATAGCGGGACAGACAAATTCACCCCTCCACTTT	CASSIAGQTNSPLHF